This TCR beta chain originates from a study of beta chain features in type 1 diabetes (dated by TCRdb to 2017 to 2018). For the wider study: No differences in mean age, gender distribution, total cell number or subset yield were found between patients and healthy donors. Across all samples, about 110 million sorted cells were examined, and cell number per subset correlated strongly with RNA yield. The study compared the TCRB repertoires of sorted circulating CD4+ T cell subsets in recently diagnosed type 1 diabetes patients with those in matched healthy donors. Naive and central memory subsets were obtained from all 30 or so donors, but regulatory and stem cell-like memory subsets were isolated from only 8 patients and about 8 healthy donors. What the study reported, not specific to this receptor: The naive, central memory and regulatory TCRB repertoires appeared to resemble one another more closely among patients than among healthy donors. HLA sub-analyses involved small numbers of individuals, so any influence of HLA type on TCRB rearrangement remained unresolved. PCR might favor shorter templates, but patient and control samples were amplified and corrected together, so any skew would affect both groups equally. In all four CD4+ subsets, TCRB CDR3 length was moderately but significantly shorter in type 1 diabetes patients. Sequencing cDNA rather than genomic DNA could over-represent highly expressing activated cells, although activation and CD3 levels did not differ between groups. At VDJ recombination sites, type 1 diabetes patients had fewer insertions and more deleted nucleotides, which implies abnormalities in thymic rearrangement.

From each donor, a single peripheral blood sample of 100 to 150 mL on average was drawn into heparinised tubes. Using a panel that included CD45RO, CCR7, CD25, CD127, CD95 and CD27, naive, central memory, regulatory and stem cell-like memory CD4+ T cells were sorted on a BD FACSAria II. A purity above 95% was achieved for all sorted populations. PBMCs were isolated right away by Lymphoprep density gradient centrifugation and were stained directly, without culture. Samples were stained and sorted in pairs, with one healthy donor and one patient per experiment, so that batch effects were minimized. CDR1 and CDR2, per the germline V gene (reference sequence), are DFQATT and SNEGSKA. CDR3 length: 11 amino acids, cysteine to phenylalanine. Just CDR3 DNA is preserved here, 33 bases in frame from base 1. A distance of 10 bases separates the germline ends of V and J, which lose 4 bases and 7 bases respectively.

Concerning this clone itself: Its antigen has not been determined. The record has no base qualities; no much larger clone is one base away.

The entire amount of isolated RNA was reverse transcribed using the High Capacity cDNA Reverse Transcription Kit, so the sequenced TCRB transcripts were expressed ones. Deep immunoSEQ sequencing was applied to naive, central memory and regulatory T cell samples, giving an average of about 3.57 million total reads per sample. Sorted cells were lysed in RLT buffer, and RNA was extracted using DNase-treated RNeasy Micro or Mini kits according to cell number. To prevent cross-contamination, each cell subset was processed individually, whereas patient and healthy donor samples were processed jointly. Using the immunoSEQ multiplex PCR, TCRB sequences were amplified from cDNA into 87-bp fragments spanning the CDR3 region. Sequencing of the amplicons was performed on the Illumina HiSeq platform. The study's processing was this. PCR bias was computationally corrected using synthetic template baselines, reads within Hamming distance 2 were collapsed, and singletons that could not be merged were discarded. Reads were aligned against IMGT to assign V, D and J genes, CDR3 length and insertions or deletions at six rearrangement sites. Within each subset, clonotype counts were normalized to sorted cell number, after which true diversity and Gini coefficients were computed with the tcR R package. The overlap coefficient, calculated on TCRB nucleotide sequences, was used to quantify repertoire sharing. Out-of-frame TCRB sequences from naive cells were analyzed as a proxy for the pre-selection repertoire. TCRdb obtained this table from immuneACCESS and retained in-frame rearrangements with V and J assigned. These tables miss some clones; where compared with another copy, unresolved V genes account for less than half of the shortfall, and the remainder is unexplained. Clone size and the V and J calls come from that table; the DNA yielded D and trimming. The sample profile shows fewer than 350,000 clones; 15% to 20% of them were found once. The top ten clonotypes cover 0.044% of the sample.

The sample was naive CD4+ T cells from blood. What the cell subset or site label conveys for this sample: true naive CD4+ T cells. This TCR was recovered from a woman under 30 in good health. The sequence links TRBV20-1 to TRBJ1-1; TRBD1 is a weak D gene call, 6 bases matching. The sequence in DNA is TGCAGTGCTAAAACAGGGTTTGAAGCTTTCTTT. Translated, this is CSAKTGFEAFF.